This T cell receptor (beta chain) was captured in a study of human T cells and chemical hapten exposure. The library attached unique molecular identifiers to individual cDNA molecules. TCRdb re-called the reads through MiXCR, storing one row per CDR3 protein. The top ten hold more than 1.3% of the sample, which has 120,000 or so distinct CDR3 sequences, roughly 8.5% seen once. Unfractionated whole blood served as the source for total RNA extraction. With 4 bases removed from V and 6 bases from J, the gap between germline ends came to 13 bases. The CDR3 contains 13 residues. This TCR was sampled from a human donor in good health. Some clones in this sample may be carry-over from other donors' samples. This sequence joins TRBV12-3 or TRBV12-4 and TRBJ2-7, with D perhaps TRBD2 (5 bases). Sequences were obtained from whole blood. CDR3 sequence (DNA): TGTGCCAGCAGTTACGAGGGTTCAGGCGAGCAGTACTTC. Its translation is CASSYEGSGEQYF.